Here is one T cell receptor (beta chain) with its context. The CDR3 sequence is 14 residues long. Germline V CDR1 and CDR2: SGHVS, FNYEAQ. With 6 bases clipped from V and 3 bases from J, the junction kept 3 bases outside the gene matches. This sample was taken from a study of T cell changes during pregnancy in multiple sclerosis. Data came from immunoSEQ multiplex PCR; TCRdb stores just in-frame clones and leaves some out. This repertoire shows around 95,000 clones, approximately 90% found once; its top ten account for roughly 2%. The receptor was isolated from a female donor with multiple sclerosis, enrolled in a pregnancy study. V and J are TRBV7-6 and TRBJ2-7; 12 nucleotides agree with TRBD2. This sample comprised peripheral blood, obtained after pregnancy. CDR3: CASRKTSGSYEQYF. As DNA, the CDR3 is TGTGCCAGCAGGAAGACTAGCGGGAGCTACGAGCAGTACTTC.